These T cell receptor beta chains were read from a single sample in a study of blood T cell repertoires in COVID-19. Clones were read by immunoSEQ multiplex PCR, and TCRdb kept only the in-frame ones, dropping some. The sample includes roughly 260,000 clones, 88% of them seen just once. Sequencing used peripheral blood. These receptors all come from a woman aged 25 to 39 with COVID-19, enrolled during active disease. Each CDR3 is given with its conserved first and last residue. The D gene is left open where the match is weak. Clone size is given for some rows only: seen once, a few or many times, or a class if the clone is expanded.

V gene,J gene,D gene,clone size,CDR3 DNA,CDR3 protein
TRBV7-2,TRBJ2-7,TRBD1,NA,TGTGCCAGCAGCTCCCGGGCAGGGGGTCGCGAGCAGTACTTC,CASSSRAGGREQYF
TRBV5-4,TRBJ2-7,NA,once,TGTGCCAGCAGCCGTGACAGCCTCTACGAGCAGTACTTC,CASSRDSLYEQYF
TRBV24-1,TRBJ2-3,TRBD1,NA,TGTGCCACCAGTGATAGACAGGGGTCAGATACGCAGTATTTT,CATSDRQGSDTQYF
TRBV3-1/TRBV3-2,TRBJ1-2,TRBD1,once,TGTGCCAGCAGCCAAGCCGGGACAGGGGGCTCTGGCTACACCTTC,CASSQAGTGGSGYTF
TRBV6-5,TRBJ1-2,TRBD1,few,TGTGCCAGCAGTTACTCGACAGGGGGCTATGGCTACACCTTC,CASSYSTGGYGYTF
TRBV11-3,TRBJ1-5,TRBD1,once,TGTGCCAGCAGAACCTCCGGGACAGGGGGAGGACAGCCCCAGCATTTT,CASRTSGTGGGQPQHF
TRBV30,TRBJ2-5,NA,NA,TGTGACTCGAGATCTGGACATCGAGAGACCCAGTACTTC,CDSRSGHRETQYF
TRBV14,TRBJ2-7,NA,NA,TGTGCCAGCAGCCGGAGCTACGAGCAGTACTTC,CASSRSYEQYF
TRBV27,TRBJ1-5,NA,NA,TGTGCCAGCAGTTCCTCTAGCTGGGGTCAGCCCCAGCATTTT,CASSSSSWGQPQHF
TRBV10-3,TRBJ2-7,NA,NA,TGTGCCGCCGGGGACTCTAGCAGCGCCTACGAGCAGTACTTC,CAAGDSSSAYEQYF
TRBV15,TRBJ2-5,NA,NA,TGTGCCACCGGGACATATGGGGAGACCCAGTACTTC,CATGTYGETQYF
TRBV28,TRBJ2-1,NA,NA,TGTGCCAGCAGTTTAGGGAGTTGGGATGAGCAGTTCTTC,CASSLGSWDEQFF
TRBV19,TRBJ1-4,NA,once,TGTGCCAGTAGTAGGTCCCGGGACACTGATGAAAAACTGTTTTTT,CASSRSRDTDEKLFF
TRBV2,TRBJ1-6,TRBD1,NA,TGTGCCACCGGGGACAGCAATTCACCCCTCCACTTT,CATGDSNSPLHF
TRBV5-1,TRBJ2-7,NA,NA,TGCGCCAGCAGCTTGGGATCGGGGAGTTACGAGCAGTACTTC,CASSLGSGSYEQYF
TRBV19,TRBJ2-2,NA,NA,TGTGCCATCGGGGAACGGGTCAACACCGGGGAGCTGTTTTTT,CAIGERVNTGELFF
TRBV6-6,TRBJ2-7,TRBD2,NA,TGTGCCAGCAGAAGCCTCACTAGCGGGAGGGCCGGTGAGCAGTACTTC,CASRSLTSGRAGEQYF
TRBV7-9,TRBJ2-3,TRBD1,NA,TGTGCCAGCACCAGGACAGGGGGTAGGGATACGCAGTATTTT,CASTRTGGRDTQYF
TRBV24-1,TRBJ1-2,NA,NA,TGTGCCACCAGTGCCACAGGGCCATCAAACTATGGCTACACCTTC,CATSATGPSNYGYTF
TRBV10-3,TRBJ1-5,TRBD1,NA,TGTGCCATCAGTGAGTCGAGCCTAGGGACAGGGGGACAGCCCCAGCATTTT,CAISESSLGTGGQPQHF
TRBV5-6,TRBJ2-6,TRBD1,NA,TGTGCCAGCACCCTGGACAGGTACCGCCTCTCTGGGGCCAACGTCCTGACTTTC,CASTLDRYRLSGANVLTF
TRBV29-1,TRBJ1-1,NA,NA,TGCAGCGTAGTAAAGAAATCGGGTGACACTGAAGCTTTCTTT,CSVVKKSGDTEAFF
TRBV14,TRBJ2-5,TRBD2,NA,TGTGCCAGCAGCCATCTAGCGGGGACCCAAGAGACCCAGTACTTC,CASSHLAGTQETQYF
TRBV28,TRBJ2-7,NA,NA,TGTGCCAGCAGTTCCCCCCGCGATGCCGTCTACGAGCAGTACTTC,CASSSPRDAVYEQYF
TRBV28,TRBJ2-7,TRBD2,NA,TGTGCCAGCAGGCCAATCGGACTAGCGGTATCCCTCGAGCAGTACTTC,CASRPIGLAVSLEQYF
TRBV15,TRBJ2-5,TRBD1,NA,TGTGCCACCAGCAGAGTAAGACAGGGGGCGGGCGAGGCCCAGTACTTC,CATSRVRQGAGEAQYF
TRBV27,TRBJ1-4,TRBD1,NA,TGTGCCAGCAATTACATCGACAGGGTGAACGAAAAACTGTTTTTT,CASNYIDRVNEKLFF
TRBV7-9,TRBJ2-7,TRBD2,NA,TGTGCCAGCAGCGCGGGTACCGGGACGGGACTAGCGGAGCCCTACGAGCAGTACTTC,CASSAGTGTGLAEPYEQYF
TRBV27,TRBJ2-7,TRBD2,NA,TGTGCCAGCAGGGGCCCCGGGACTACCTTCTCCTACGAGCAGTACTTC,CASRGPGTTFSYEQYF
TRBV6-5,TRBJ1-4,NA,NA,TGTGCCAGCAGTCGACAGCCTAATGAAAAACTGTTTTTT,CASSRQPNEKLFF
TRBV3-1/TRBV3-2,TRBJ1-2,TRBD1,NA,TGTGCCAGCAGCCAAGATTTGAGGGAGGACAGGGCCTATGGCTACACCTTC,CASSQDLREDRAYGYTF
TRBV9,TRBJ2-1,NA,medium-sized,TGTGCCAGCGGAAGCGGAGAGCAGTTCTTC,CASGSGEQFF
TRBV7-2,TRBJ2-1,TRBD2,once,TGTGCCAGCAGCTTAGTGGTTGTGACTAGCGGGAGGGCTGGGGAGCAGTTCTTC,CASSLVVVTSGRAGEQFF
TRBV14,TRBJ2-1,NA,NA,TGTGCCAGCAGCCCCCGCCGGGAGTCCACCTACAATGAGCAGTTCTTC,CASSPRRESTYNEQFF
TRBV7-8,TRBJ2-7,TRBD1,NA,TGTGCCAGCAGCCCAGGGGGTCGTCTTCGAGAGCAGTACTTC,CASSPGGRLREQYF
TRBV28,TRBJ2-5,TRBD1,NA,TGTGCCAGCAGTGTCAGGACAGGGGGCGTAGAGACCCAGTACTTC,CASSVRTGGVETQYF
TRBV24-1,TRBJ2-3,TRBD2,NA,TGTGCCACCAGTAACCGTCGGGGACCGGGAGGAGATACGCAGTATTTT,CATSNRRGPGGDTQYF
TRBV5-4,TRBJ2-3,TRBD1,NA,TGTGCCAGCAGCTTGGCCCTGGACAGGGGGTCAGATACGCAGTATTTT,CASSLALDRGSDTQYF
TRBV3-1/TRBV3-2,TRBJ2-3,NA,NA,TGTGCCAGCAGCCAAGATCGTAGTCGGGATACGCAGTATTTT,CASSQDRSRDTQYF
TRBV15,TRBJ2-1,NA,NA,TGTGCCACCAGCAAAATCCAGGGGCAGCCCTACAATGAGCAGTTCTTC,CATSKIQGQPYNEQFF
TRBV9,TRBJ2-1,TRBD2,once,TGTGCCAGCAGCGTAGCCAGCGGGAGACGAAATGAGCAGTTCTTC,CASSVASGRRNEQFF
TRBV30,TRBJ1-2,NA,NA,TGTGCCTGGAGTGACCCCCGGCGGGGCCCCTATGGCTACACCTTC,CAWSDPRRGPYGYTF
TRBV12-1,TRBJ1-1,NA,NA,TGTGCCAGCAGCTTCCGGACAGCAAACACTGAAGCTTTCTTT,CASSFRTANTEAFF
TRBV7-2,TRBJ2-1,TRBD1,NA,TGTGCCAGCAGTATCCGAGGACAGGGCTCCTACAATGAGCAGTTCTTC,CASSIRGQGSYNEQFF
TRBV6-5,TRBJ1-2,TRBD1,NA,TGTGCCAGCAGTTATGTTCGGGACAGTAACGGCTACACCTTC,CASSYVRDSNGYTF
TRBV27,TRBJ2-5,NA,NA,TGTGCCAGCAGTTTGTTTCAGGGTGAAGAGACCCAGTACTTC,CASSLFQGEETQYF
TRBV6-6,TRBJ2-7,NA,NA,TGTGCCAGCATGGGTCTAGCGACTTACGAGCAGTACTTC,CASMGLATYEQYF
TRBV27,TRBJ2-1,TRBD2,NA,TGTGCCAGCAGCGGCTGGCGGGAGAGGGGCAATGAGCAGTTCTTC,CASSGWRERGNEQFF
TRBV6-4,TRBJ1-2,TRBD1,NA,TGTGCCAGCAGTCGTGGACAGGGGTCCTATGGCTACACCTTC,CASSRGQGSYGYTF
TRBV9,TRBJ2-3,NA,NA,TGTGCCAGCAGCGGCTCTACAGGGACGGCAGATACGCAGTATTTT,CASSGSTGTADTQYF
TRBV7-2,TRBJ2-7,TRBD2,NA,TGTGCCAGCAGCCTTGGGGGAGGGTACGAGCAGTACTTC,CASSLGGGYEQYF
TRBV4-1,TRBJ1-6,NA,once,TGCGCCAGCAGCCTAATCGGCGGAGCCAATTCACCCCTCCACTTT,CASSLIGGANSPLHF